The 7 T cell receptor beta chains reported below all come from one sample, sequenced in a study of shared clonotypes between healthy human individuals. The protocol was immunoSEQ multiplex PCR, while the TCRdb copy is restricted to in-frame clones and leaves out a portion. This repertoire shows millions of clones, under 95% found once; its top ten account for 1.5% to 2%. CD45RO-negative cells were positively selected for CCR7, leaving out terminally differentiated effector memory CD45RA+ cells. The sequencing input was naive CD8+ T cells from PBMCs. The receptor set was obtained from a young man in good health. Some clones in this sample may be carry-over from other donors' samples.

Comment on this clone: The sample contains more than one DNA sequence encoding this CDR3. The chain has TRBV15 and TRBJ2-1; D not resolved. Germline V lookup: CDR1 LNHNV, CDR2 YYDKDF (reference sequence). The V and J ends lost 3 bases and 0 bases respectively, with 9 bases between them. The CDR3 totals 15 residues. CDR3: CATSRELSSYNEQFF. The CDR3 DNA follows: TGTGCCACCAGCAGGGAACTAAGCTCCTACAATGAGCAGTTCTTC.

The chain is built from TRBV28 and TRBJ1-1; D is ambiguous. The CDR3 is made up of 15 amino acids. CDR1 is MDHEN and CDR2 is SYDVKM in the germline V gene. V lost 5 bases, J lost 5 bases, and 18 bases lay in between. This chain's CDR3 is CASSRGGRAKTEAFF. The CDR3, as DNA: TGTGCCAGCAGTCGAGGCGGGAGGGCCAAGACTGAAGCTTTCTTT.

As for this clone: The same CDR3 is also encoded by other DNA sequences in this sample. The CDR3 sequence: CASSQDRGTEAFF. CDR3 nucleotide sequence: TGCGCCAGCAGCCAAGATAGGGGCACTGAAGCTTTCTTT. V and J are TRBV4-1 and TRBJ1-1; TRBD1 is a possible D gene (5 bases). The CDR3 covers 13 residues. The V and J ends lost 0 bases and 4 bases respectively, with 6 bases between them. Germline loops: CDR1 MGHRA, CDR2 YSYEKL.

The CDR3 loop is CASSAGRTAEQFF. CDR3 bases: TGTGCCAGCAGTGCCGGGAGGACAGCTGAGCAGTTCTTC. The V and J genes are TRBV25-1 and TRBJ2-1, with a weak D call TRBD2 (7 bases). CDR1 MGHDK and CDR2 SYGVNS come from the germline V gene. The CDR3 runs to 13 residues. The germline V and J ends were trimmed by 4 bases and 9 bases, with 13 bases remaining between them. The complete variable domain, with remaining parts taken from reference TRBV25-1 and TRBJ2-1, reads EADIYQTPRYLVIGTGKKITLECSQTMGHDKMYWYQQDPGMELHLIHYSYGVNSTEKGDLSSESTVSRIRTEHFPLTLESARPSHTSQYLCASSAGRTAEQFFGPGTRLTVL.

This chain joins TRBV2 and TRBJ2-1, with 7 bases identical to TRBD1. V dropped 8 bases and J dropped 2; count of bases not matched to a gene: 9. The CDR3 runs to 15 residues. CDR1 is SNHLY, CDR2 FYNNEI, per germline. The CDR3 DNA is TGTGCCAGCTCACGTGCCCAGGGGGCCTACAATGAGCAGTTCTTC. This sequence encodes CASSRAQGAYNEQFF. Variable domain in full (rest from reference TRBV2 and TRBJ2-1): EPEVTQTPSHQVTQMGQEVILRCVPISNHLYFYWYRQILGQKVEFLVSFYNNEISEKSEIFDDQFSVERPDGSNFTLKIRSTKLEDSAMYFCASSRAQGAYNEQFFGPGTRLTVL.

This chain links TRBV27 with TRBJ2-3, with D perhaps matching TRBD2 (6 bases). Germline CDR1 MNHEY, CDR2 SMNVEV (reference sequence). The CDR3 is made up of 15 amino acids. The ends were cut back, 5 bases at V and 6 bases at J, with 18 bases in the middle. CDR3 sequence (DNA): TGTGCCAGCAGTACCAGCGGCGGGGCTTGGGATACGCAGTATTTT. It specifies CASSTSGGAWDTQYF.

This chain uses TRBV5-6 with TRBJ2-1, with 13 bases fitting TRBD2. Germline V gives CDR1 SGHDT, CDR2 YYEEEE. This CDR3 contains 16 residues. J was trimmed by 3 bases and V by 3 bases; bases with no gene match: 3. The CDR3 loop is CASSSGLAGYYNEQFF. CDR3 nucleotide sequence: TGTGCCAGCAGCTCGGGACTAGCGGGATACTACAATGAGCAGTTCTTC.